A selection of T cell receptor beta chains follows, all from one sample in a study of CD8 T cells in Susac syndrome. One entry per CDR3 protein results from TCRdb running MiXCR on the immunoSEQ multiplex PCR reads. The sample comprises under 250,000 distinct CDR3 sequences, about 95% of which are singletons, and 0.15% to 0.2% rests with the top ten. Material for sequencing was CD4+ T cells from PBMCs. These receptor sequences come from a human donor with Susac syndrome. Each CDR3 is given with its conserved first and last residue. The D gene is left open where the match is weak. Rows give clone size only sometimes, using once, few, many, or a class for an expanded clone.

v_gene	j_gene	len	d_gene	abundance	CDR3aa	CDR3nt
TRBV30	TRBJ2-5	14	-	-	CAWRGAGPGETQYF	TGTGCCTGGAGAGGGGCCGGGCCCGGGGAGACCCAGTACTTC
TRBV29-1	TRBJ1-5	13	-	once	CSVVTASNQPQHF	TGCAGCGTTGTAACGGCGAGCAATCAGCCCCAGCATTTT
TRBV30	TRBJ2-1	20	TRBD2	-	CAWSPIPGLAGDRSYNEQFF	TGTGCCTGGAGTCCAATCCCGGGACTAGCGGGGGACCGATCCTACAATGAGCAGTTCTTC
TRBV29-1	TRBJ1-1	15	-	-	CSVEGVGLMNTEAFF	TGCAGCGTTGAAGGGGTCGGACTAATGAACACTGAAGCTTTCTTT
TRBV7-9	TRBJ2-3	17	-	-	CASSYYAGTEDTDTQYF	TGTGCCAGCAGCTATTACGCCGGGACTGAAGACACAGATACGCAGTATTTT
TRBV6-1	TRBJ1-6	17	TRBD1	-	CASSPTDRESSNSPLHF	TGTGCCAGCAGTCCTACCGACAGGGAGAGTTCGAATTCACCCCTCCACTTT
TRBV9	TRBJ2-7	15	-	-	CASSPRKSVGYEQYF	TGTGCCAGCAGCCCGAGGAAATCGGTCGGGTACGAGCAGTACTTC
TRBV29-1	TRBJ1-2	11	-	-	CSVPQTYGYTF	TGCAGCGTTCCTCAGACCTATGGCTACACCTTC
TRBV5-4	TRBJ2-1	14	-	-	CASSPPLSYNEQFF	TGTGCCAGCAGCCCCCCGCTTTCCTACAATGAGCAGTTCTTC
TRBV14	TRBJ2-7	13	-	-	CASNPPGVLEQYF	TGTGCCAGCAATCCTCCCGGAGTACTCGAGCAGTACTTC
TRBV4-2	TRBJ2-5	17	TRBD1	-	CASSQDPGQGHQETQYF	TGTGCCAGCAGCCAAGATCCCGGACAGGGGCATCAAGAGACCCAGTACTTC
TRBV6-2/TRBV6-3	TRBJ2-6	14	TRBD1	-	CASRDRAGANVLTF	TGTGCCAGCAGAGACAGGGCTGGGGCCAACGTCCTGACTTTC
TRBV27	TRBJ1-1	14	TRBD1	-	CASSLDRVNTEAFF	TGTGCCAGCAGTTTGGACAGGGTGAACACTGAAGCTTTCTTT
TRBV12-3/TRBV12-4	TRBJ2-7	15	TRBD1	-	CASRQTGGVTYEQYF	TGTGCCAGCAGACAGACAGGGGGAGTGACCTACGAGCAGTACTTC
TRBV27	TRBJ2-7	14	TRBD1	-	CASTPGTGGHEQYF	TGTGCCAGCACCCCCGGGACAGGGGGCCACGAGCAGTACTTC
TRBV3-1	TRBJ1-1	14	TRBD1	-	CASSQDATGWPAFF	TGTGCCAGCAGCCAAGATGCGACAGGGTGGCCAGCTTTCTTT
TRBV27	TRBJ1-4	15	-	-	CASSPTVAANEKLFF	TGTGCCAGCAGTCCTACAGTAGCGGCTAATGAAAAACTGTTTTTT
TRBV18	TRBJ1-1	15	-	-	CASSPQGSSNTEAFF	TGTGCCAGCTCACCACAAGGATCCTCGAACACTGAAGCTTTCTTT
TRBV28	TRBJ2-1	16	-	once	CASSLAGRGPYNEQFF	TGTGCCAGCAGTTTAGCGGGAAGGGGGCCCTACAATGAGCAGTTCTTC
TRBV6-1	TRBJ2-3	15	TRBD2	-	CASSGLAGGPDTQYF	TGTGCCAGCAGTGGCTTAGCGGGGGGGCCAGATACGCAGTATTTT
TRBV15	TRBJ1-1	12	-	-	CATSIAGTEAFF	TGTGCCACCAGCATCGCAGGGACTGAAGCTTTCTTT
TRBV7-6	TRBJ1-4	12	-	-	CASSLLGEKLFF	TGTGCCAGCAGCCTCCTAGGAGAAAAACTGTTTTTT
TRBV27	TRBJ2-7	13	-	-	CATKGTGRLEQYF	TGTGCCACCAAGGGGACGGGTCGTTTGGAGCAGTACTTC
TRBV3-1	TRBJ1-6	17	TRBD1	-	CASSQKWDRGTGSPLHF	TGTGCCAGCAGCCAAAAGTGGGACAGGGGAACGGGCTCACCCCTCCACTTT
TRBV19	TRBJ1-5	16	-	-	CASSIQGVDSNQPQHF	TGTGCCAGTAGTATCCAGGGCGTAGATAGCAATCAGCCCCAGCATTTT
TRBV20-1	TRBJ1-3	15	-	-	CSARLRRTIGNTIYF	TGCAGTGCTAGGTTGCGCAGGACGATAGGAAACACCATATATTTT
TRBV11-3	TRBJ2-3	15	-	-	CASSFLTTITDTQYF	TGTGCCAGCAGCTTCTTAACTACTATCACAGATACGCAGTATTTT
TRBV20-1	TRBJ2-5	13	TRBD2	-	CSARPAGDETQYF	TGCAGTGCTAGGCCAGCGGGGGATGAGACCCAGTACTTC
TRBV9	TRBJ1-1	14	-	-	CASVRGRENTEAFF	TGTGCCAGCGTCAGGGGCAGGGAGAACACTGAAGCTTTCTTT
TRBV5-6	TRBJ1-1	14	-	-	CASFLIGGVTEAFF	TGTGCCAGTTTCCTAATCGGAGGGGTTACTGAAGCTTTCTTT
TRBV6-2/TRBV6-3	TRBJ2-1	15	-	-	CASSSIRDQGNEQFF	TGTGCCAGCAGTTCAATAAGGGACCAAGGCAATGAGCAGTTCTTC
TRBV12-3/TRBV12-4	TRBJ2-5	14	TRBD2	-	CASRYGLASETQYF	TGTGCCAGCAGGTACGGACTAGCATCAGAGACCCAGTACTTC
TRBV6-6	TRBJ2-3	15	-	-	CASSYSHPLTDTQYF	TGTGCCAGCAGTTACTCCCACCCCCTCACAGATACGCAGTATTTT
TRBV20-1	TRBJ1-1	16	-	-	CSASSRRGSRNTEAFF	TGCAGTGCTAGTTCGAGGAGGGGGAGTCGGAACACTGAAGCTTTCTTT
TRBV5-4	TRBJ2-5	14	-	-	CASSLVGRVETQYF	TGTGCCAGCAGCTTGGTGGGGCGCGTAGAGACCCAGTACTTC
TRBV13	TRBJ2-6	16	TRBD1	-	CASSSGQGQRANVLTF	TGTGCCAGCAGCTCCGGACAGGGGCAGAGGGCCAACGTCCTGACTTTC
TRBV5-6	TRBJ1-1	15	-	-	CASSLSQTMNTEAFF	TGTGCCAGCAGCTTGTCACAGACCATGAACACTGAAGCTTTCTTT
TRBV28	TRBJ2-6	17	-	-	CASSLRTGVEGANVLTF	TGTGCCAGCAGTTTAAGGACCGGAGTGGAAGGGGCCAACGTCCTGACTTTC
TRBV12-3/TRBV12-4	TRBJ2-1	14	-	-	CASRGATTYNEQFF	TGTGCCAGCAGAGGGGCCACGACCTACAATGAGCAGTTCTTC
TRBV20-1	TRBJ1-3	14	-	-	CSARVGSSGNTIYF	TGCAGTGCTAGAGTAGGGAGCTCTGGAAACACCATATATTTT
TRBV5-6	TRBJ2-5	15	TRBD2	-	CASSWERGLQETQYF	TGTGCCAGCAGCTGGGAGCGGGGGCTCCAAGAGACCCAGTACTTC